This TCR beta chain was retrieved from a study of early T cells in non-severe SARS-CoV-2 infection. Study summary: Chains from this unsorted whole-blood bulk RNA could not be paired.

Study-wide points: VDJdb matching favored anti-spike CD8 responses, missing private and CD4 specificities.

This clonotype was counted at least ten times. The antigen is undetermined. This CDR3 contains 13 residues. Germline V gives CDR1 GTSNPN, CDR2 SVGIG (reference sequence). Trimming took 2 bases from V and 2 from J; bases not matched to a gene: 2. The protocol attached unique molecular identifiers to individual cDNA molecules. TCRdb re-called the 5' RACE reads with MiXCR, one entry per CDR3 protein. This repertoire shows approximately 65,000 distinct CDR3 sequences, less than 15% found once; its top ten account for roughly 1.7%. Sequencing was performed on whole blood. V is TRBV30 and J is TRBJ2-7; 8 bases line up with TRBD1. This clonotype was sampled from an adult who was a healthcare worker with PCR-confirmed SARS-CoV-2 infection or an uninfected control (not recorded which). The CDR3 DNA follows: TGTGCCTGGAGTCCGGGACAGGCCTACGAGCAGTACTTC. This encodes CAWSPGQAYEQYF.